This is a list of T cell receptor beta chains from one sample in a study of blood T cell repertoires in COVID-19. Repertoires were generated with immunoSEQ multiplex PCR, while TCRdb's copy carries only in-frame clones and drops some. The profile covers some 400,000 clones, with 90% appearing a single time and around 7% taken by the ten largest. Sequencing used peripheral blood. The receptors were gathered from a man aged 18-30 years with active or convalescent COVID-19. CDR3s include the opening cysteine and the closing phenylalanine or tryptophan. A D gene is named only where the DNA matches it firmly. Clone size appears in some rows only: once, few, many, or a class for an expanded clone.

>.|TRBJ2-5|.|TRBV2
TGTGCCAGAGCCCCAAGCAGGGGAAAGACCCAGTACTTC
CARAPSRGKTQYF
>.|TRBJ1-6|.|TRBV7-2
TGTGCCAGCAGCTTAGGGCAGGTCCACTCACCCCTCCACTTT
CASSLGQVHSPLHF
>.|TRBJ1-4|.|TRBV19
TGTGCCAGTACCCTGGGTATGCGGGCAACTAATGAAAAACTGTTTTTT
CASTLGMRATNEKLFF
>.|TRBJ2-7|.|TRBV6-5
TGTGCCAGCAGTTACGGGGGACTGGGAACCTACGAGCAGTACTTC
CASSYGGLGTYEQYF
>.|TRBJ1-5|.|TRBV3-1/TRBV3-2
TGTGCCAGCAGCCAAGATTTTTCAGGGTCAAGCAATCAGCCCCAGCATTTT
CASSQDFSGSSNQPQHF
>.|TRBJ1-5|.|TRBV11-2
TGTGCCAGCAGCTTGGGAGGGATTAGCAATCAGCCCCAGCATTTT
CASSLGGISNQPQHF
>.|TRBJ1-5|.|TRBV21-1
TGTGCCAGCAGCAAAGAATGGGACAGATCCGATTCCCATCAGCCCCAGCATTTT
CASSKEWDRSDSHQPQHF
>.|TRBJ2-5|TRBD1|TRBV6-1
TGTGCCAGCAGTGATCGGACAGGGGGCCGTGAGACCCAGTACTTC
CASSDRTGGRETQYF
>.|TRBJ1-1|.|TRBV24-1
TGTGCCACCTCACGGGGAAGGACTGAAGCTTTCTTT
CATSRGRTEAFF
>.|TRBJ2-7|TRBD1|TRBV7-2
TGTGCCAGCAGCTCCTCCGGGGGACAGGGGGGCTACGAGCAGTACTTC
CASSSSGGQGGYEQYF
>.|TRBJ2-7|.|TRBV9
TGTGCCAGCAGCGTAAGTCCTATGGGAGTCTACGAGCAGTACTTC
CASSVSPMGVYEQYF
>.|TRBJ1-5|.|TRBV7-2
TGTGCCAGCAGCTTAGGATCCACAGGGAACCAGCCCCAGCATTTT
CASSLGSTGNQPQHF
>.|TRBJ1-5|.|TRBV21-1
TGTGCCAGCAACAGGACCTGCGGCAATCAGCCCCAGCATTTT
CASNRTCGNQPQHF
>few|TRBJ1-1|.|TRBV7-2
TGTGCCAGCAGCCCAGCACGTAAAACACAGGGATCCGCAGCTTTCTTT
CASSPARKTQGSAAFF
>.|TRBJ2-3|TRBD2|TRBV19
TGTGCCAGTACCCATCGCGGGAGGGGCCCAGATACGCAGTATTTT
CASTHRGRGPDTQYF
>few|TRBJ1-1|TRBD1|TRBV19
TGTGCCAGTAGACAGACAGGGGTGGTAACTGAAGCTTTCTTT
CASRQTGVVTEAFF
>.|TRBJ2-3|.|TRBV20-1
TGCAGCGGGGGTGGCACAGATACGCAGTATTTT
CSGGGTDTQYF
>.|TRBJ2-3|TRBD2|TRBV11-2
TGTGCCAGCAGCTTAGGACTAGCGGTAGCGACAGATACGCAGTATTTT
CASSLGLAVATDTQYF
>.|TRBJ1-6|.|TRBV7-9
TGTGCCAGCAGCTTAGAGCTTCCGCCCCTCCACTTT
CASSLELPPLHF
>.|TRBJ1-1|.|TRBV28
TGTGCCAGCAGTTCGCCTTGGGGGGGTAGCACTGAAGCTTTCTTT
CASSSPWGGSTEAFF
>.|TRBJ2-3|TRBD1|TRBV2
TGTGCCAGCAGTCGCGACAGGGAAGGGCCAGATACGCAGTATTTT
CASSRDREGPDTQYF
>.|TRBJ2-5|.|TRBV15
TGTGCCACCAGCAGGGACCGACCGCAGGGGTGGATTTTAGAGACCCAGTACTTC
CATSRDRPQGWILETQYF
>.|TRBJ1-5|TRBD1|TRBV7-2
TGTGCCAGCAGCCCGGGACAGAACAATCAGCCCCAGCATTTT
CASSPGQNNQPQHF
>.|TRBJ2-1|.|TRBV6-6
TGTGCCAGCAGTTATGCGGGTACTACCTACAATGAGCAGTTCTTC
CASSYAGTTYNEQFF
>.|TRBJ2-3|TRBD2|TRBV3-1/TRBV3-2
TGTGCCAGCAGGCAACTAGCGGGAGGTGCCCCAGATACGCAGTATTTT
CASRQLAGGAPDTQYF
>.|TRBJ1-2|TRBD1|TRBV6-5
TGTGCCACCATTAACAGGGGACAGGACTATGGCTACACCTTC
CATINRGQDYGYTF
>.|TRBJ1-2|.|TRBV3-1/TRBV3-2
TGTGCCAGCAGCCCGTGGGCAGGGGCTAACTATGGCTACACCTTC
CASSPWAGANYGYTF
>.|TRBJ2-1|TRBD2|TRBV2
TGTGCCAGCAGTGGATACGGGGGGTCCTACAATGAGCAGTTCTTC
CASSGYGGSYNEQFF
>.|TRBJ2-1|.|TRBV7-3
TGTGCCAGCAGCCCCCGCGGGGTGGGGTACAATGAGCAGTTCTTC
CASSPRGVGYNEQFF
>once|TRBJ1-2|TRBD1|TRBV2
TGTGCCAGCAGTGAAGCGCTAAAGAAGGACAGGCTCTATGGCTACACCTTC
CASSEALKKDRLYGYTF
>.|TRBJ1-6|.|TRBV2
TGTGCCAGCATTAGTCCCGGGACTGCTGATAATTCACCCCTCCACTTT
CASISPGTADNSPLHF
>.|TRBJ2-4|TRBD2|TRBV29-1
TGCGCCGAGGGGACTAGCGGAATGAAAAACATTCAGTACTTC
CAEGTSGMKNIQYF
>.|TRBJ1-3|.|TRBV27
TGTGCCAGCAGTCAGGCGGGGCTTTCTGGAAACACCATATATTTT
CASSQAGLSGNTIYF
>.|TRBJ2-1|.|TRBV7-3
TGTGCCAGCAGCTATCAAGAGCCCTACAATGAGCAGTTCTTC
CASSYQEPYNEQFF
>.|TRBJ1-2|.|TRBV6-5
TGTGCCAGCAGTTACGGGCCAGACTATGGCTACACCTTC
CASSYGPDYGYTF
>.|TRBJ1-1|TRBD1|TRBV2
TGTGCCAGCAGTCAGACAGGGGGTTACACTGAAGCTTTCTTT
CASSQTGGYTEAFF